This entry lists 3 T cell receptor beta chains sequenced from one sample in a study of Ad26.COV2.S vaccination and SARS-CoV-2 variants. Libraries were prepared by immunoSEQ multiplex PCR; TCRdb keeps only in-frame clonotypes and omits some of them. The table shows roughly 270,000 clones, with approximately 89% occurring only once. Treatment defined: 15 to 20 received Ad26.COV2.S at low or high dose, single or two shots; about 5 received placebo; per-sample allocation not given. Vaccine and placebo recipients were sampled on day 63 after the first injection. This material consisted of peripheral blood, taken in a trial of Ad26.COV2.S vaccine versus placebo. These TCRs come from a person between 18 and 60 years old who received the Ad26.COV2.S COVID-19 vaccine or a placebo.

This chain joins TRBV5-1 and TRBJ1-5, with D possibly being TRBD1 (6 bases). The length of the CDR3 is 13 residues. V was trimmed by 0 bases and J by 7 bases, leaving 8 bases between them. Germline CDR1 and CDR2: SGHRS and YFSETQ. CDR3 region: CASSLDREQPQHF. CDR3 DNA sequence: TGCGCCAGCAGCTTGGACAGGGAACAGCCCCAGCATTTT.

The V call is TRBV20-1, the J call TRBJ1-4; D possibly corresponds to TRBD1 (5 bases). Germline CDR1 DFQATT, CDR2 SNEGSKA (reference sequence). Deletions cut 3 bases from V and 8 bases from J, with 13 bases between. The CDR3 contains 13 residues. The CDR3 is CSASPGLGEKLFF. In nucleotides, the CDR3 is TGCAGTGCTAGTCCGGGACTTGGGGAAAAACTGTTTTTT.

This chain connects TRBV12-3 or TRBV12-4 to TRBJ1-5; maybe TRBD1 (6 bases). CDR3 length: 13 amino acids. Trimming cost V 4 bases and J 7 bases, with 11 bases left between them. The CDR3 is CASSSQGVQPQHF. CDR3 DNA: TGTGCCAGCAGTTCACAGGGTGTGCAGCCCCAGCATTTT.